This T cell receptor beta chain is drawn from a study of cytomegalovirus exposure and HLA in healthy donors. Points from the study as a whole: Presence/absence comparisons presumed near-even sequencing depth among donors.

Healthy bone marrow donors made up the donors. Researchers ran the PCR with 60 Vbeta and 13 Jbeta primers. TCRdb keeps only in-frame clones here, not all; method: immunoSEQ multiplex PCR. The sample consists of roughly 140,000 clones, approximately 81% of them appearing once. The germline V gene has CDR1 MNHNS and CDR2 SASEGT. V lost 7 bases and J lost 7; bases outside the gene matches: 4. CDR3 size: 14 residues. Notes on this clone: Its target is unknown.

This chain joins TRBV6-1 and TRBJ2-2, with 12 bases that match TRBD1. The sample comprised PBMCs. This clonotype originated in a boy younger than 10 in good health and CMV-seronegative. Here the CDR3 DNA reads TGTGCCAGCAAGGGACAGGGGGCCAGCGGGGAGCTGTTTTTT. Its protein is CASKGQGASGELFF.